The 4 T cell receptor beta chains below come from one sample, sequenced in a study of Ad26.COV2.S vaccination and SARS-CoV-2 variants. The assay was immunoSEQ multiplex PCR, and TCRdb's table has in-frame clones only and misses some. The table records some 250,000 clones, 88% of them present only once. Treatment defined: 15 to 20 received Ad26.COV2.S at low or high dose, single or two shots; roughly five received placebo; per-sample allocation not given. It was on day 63 after the first vaccine or placebo injection that samples were taken. The sequences come from peripheral blood, collected in a trial of Ad26.COV2.S vaccine versus placebo. The receptors originated from a person aged 18-65 years who received the Ad26.COV2.S COVID-19 vaccine or a placebo.

J is TRBJ2-4 and V is TRBV28; TRBD1 agrees at 10 bases. The CDR3 has 15 residues. Germline trimming cut 4 bases from V and 1 base from J; bases unmatched to any gene: 1. Looked up from germline, CDR1 is MDHEN and CDR2 is SYDVKM. The CDR3 DNA follows: TGTGCCAGCAGTTCGGGACAGGGGGCCAAAAACATTCAGTACTTC. Its translation is CASSSGQGAKNIQYF.

V and J are TRBV19 and TRBJ1-2, with D perhaps matching TRBD1 (5 bases). This CDR3 has 12 residues. From germline, CDR1 is LNHDA and CDR2 SQIVND (reference sequence). Trimming took 7 bases from V and 3 from J, leaving 9 bases between them. The CDR3 here is CASNGGDYGYTF. For the CDR3, the DNA is TGTGCCAGTAACGGGGGTGACTATGGCTACACCTTC.

This chain joins TRBV7-6 and TRBJ2-3; 11 positions match TRBD2. The CDR3 sequence is 15 residues long. Looked up from germline, CDR1 is SGHVS and CDR2 is FNYEAQ. Unmatched junction bases numbered 0, after V lost 1 base and J lost 3 bases. The CDR3 spells CASSLVAGGTDTQYF. The CDR3 coding sequence is TGTGCCAGCAGCTTAGTAGCGGGAGGGACAGATACGCAGTATTTT.

This clone was counted only a few times. The rearrangement links TRBV6-4 to TRBJ2-3, with 9 bases that match TRBD2. Germline lookup yields CDR1 MRHNA and CDR2 SNTAGT. The junction had 5 bases not matched to a gene; V was cut back by 5 bases and J by 2 bases. The CDR3 covers 15 residues. Here the CDR3 DNA reads TGTGCCAGCAGTCCCGGACTAGCGCACACAGATACGCAGTATTTT. The encoded protein is CASSPGLAHTDTQYF.